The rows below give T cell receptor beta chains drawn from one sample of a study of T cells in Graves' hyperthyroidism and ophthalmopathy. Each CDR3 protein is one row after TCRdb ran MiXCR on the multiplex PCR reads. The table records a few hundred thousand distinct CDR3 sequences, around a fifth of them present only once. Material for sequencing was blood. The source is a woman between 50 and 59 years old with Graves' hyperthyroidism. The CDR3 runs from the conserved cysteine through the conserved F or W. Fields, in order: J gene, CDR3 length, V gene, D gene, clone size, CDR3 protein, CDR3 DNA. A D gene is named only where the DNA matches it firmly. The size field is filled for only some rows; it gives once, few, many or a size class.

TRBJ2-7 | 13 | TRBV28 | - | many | CASSRDITYEQYF | TGTGCCAGCAGTAGGGACATAACCTACGAGCAGTACTTC
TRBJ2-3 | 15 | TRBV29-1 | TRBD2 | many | CSVEPASGHTDTQYF | TGCAGCGTTGAACCGGCTAGCGGGCACACAGATACGCAGTATTTT
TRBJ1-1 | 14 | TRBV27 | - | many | CASKEGVVDTEAFF | TGTGCCAGCAAGGAGGGGGTTGTGGACACTGAAGCTTTCTTT
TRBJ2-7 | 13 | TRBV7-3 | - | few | CASSLASRTEQYF | TGTGCCAGCAGCTTAGCCTCCAGGACTGAGCAGTACTTC
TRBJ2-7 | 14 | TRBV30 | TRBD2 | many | CAWDSSGKAYEQYF | TGTGCCTGGGACTCTAGCGGGAAGGCCTACGAGCAGTACTTC
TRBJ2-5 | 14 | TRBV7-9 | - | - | CASSLELEVATQYF | TGTGCCAGCAGCTTAGAACTAGAGGTGGCGACCCAGTACTTC
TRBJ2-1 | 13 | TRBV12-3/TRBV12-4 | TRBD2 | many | CASSYWGRDEQFF | TGTGCCAGCAGTTATTGGGGGAGGGATGAGCAGTTCTTC
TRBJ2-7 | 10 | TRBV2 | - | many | CASSDTEQYF | TGTGCCAGCAGTGACACCGAGCAGTACTTC
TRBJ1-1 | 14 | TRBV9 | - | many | CASSVAGADTEAFF | TGTGCCAGCAGCGTAGCAGGGGCAGACACTGAAGCTTTCTTT
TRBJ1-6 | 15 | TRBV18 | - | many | CASSPPGASNSPLHF | TGTGCCAGCTCACCCCCGGGGGCCTCGAATTCACCCCTCCACTTT
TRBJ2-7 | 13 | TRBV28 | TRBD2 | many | CASSGGGRLEQYF | TGTGCCAGCAGTGGGGGGGGAAGGCTCGAGCAGTACTTC
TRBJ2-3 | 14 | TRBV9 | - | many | CASSVEGLTDTQYF | TGTGCCAGCAGCGTAGAGGGGCTCACAGATACGCAGTATTTT
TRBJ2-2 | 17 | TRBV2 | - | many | CASSPTVGALNTGELFF | TGTGCCAGCAGTCCAACAGTAGGGGCCTTGAACACCGGGGAGCTGTTTTTT
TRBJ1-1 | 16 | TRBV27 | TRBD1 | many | CASTKTGVSGDTEAFF | TGTGCCAGCACCAAGACAGGGGTCAGCGGGGACACTGAAGCTTTCTTT
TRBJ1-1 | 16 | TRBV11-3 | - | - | CASSWGSGRRSTEAFF | TGTGCCAGCAGCTGGGGTTCTGGGCGTAGGAGCACTGAAGCTTTCTTT
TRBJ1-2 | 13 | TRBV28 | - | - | CASRRREGYGYTF | TGTGCCAGCAGACGTCGAGAGGGCTATGGCTACACCTTC
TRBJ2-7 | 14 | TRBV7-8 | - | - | CASSLGGSTHEQYF | TGTGCCAGCAGCTTAGGGGGAAGCACCCACGAGCAGTACTTC
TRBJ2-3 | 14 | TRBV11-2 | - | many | CASSLGLAESTQYF | TGTGCCAGCAGCTTAGGATTGGCGGAATCGACGCAGTATTTT
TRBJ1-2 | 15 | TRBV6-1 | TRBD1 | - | CASSDLTGGNYGYTF | TGTGCCAGCAGTGACCTGACAGGGGGCAACTATGGCTACACCTTC
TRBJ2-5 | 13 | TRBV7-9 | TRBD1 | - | CASSDDREETQYF | TGTGCCAGCAGCGACGACAGGGAAGAGACCCAGTACTTC
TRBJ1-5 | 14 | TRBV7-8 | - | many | CASNGWGGGQPQHF | TGTGCCAGCAACGGGTGGGGGGGGGGTCAGCCCCAGCATTTT
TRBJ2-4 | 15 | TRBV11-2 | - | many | CASSLLSLAKNIQYF | TGTGCCAGCAGCTTACTCTCGTTAGCCAAAAACATTCAGTACTTC
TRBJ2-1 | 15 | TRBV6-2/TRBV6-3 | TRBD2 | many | CATALAGGPVDEQFF | TGTGCCACCGCGTTAGCGGGAGGGCCTGTCGATGAGCAGTTCTTC
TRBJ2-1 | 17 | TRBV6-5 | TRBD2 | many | CASSYSPASGGAGEQFF | TGTGCCAGCAGTTACTCCCCGGCTAGCGGGGGGGCGGGTGAGCAGTTCTTC
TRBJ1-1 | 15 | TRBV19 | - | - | CASSTLPDRNTEAFF | TGTGCCAGTAGTACCCTGCCTGACAGGAACACTGAAGCTTTCTTT
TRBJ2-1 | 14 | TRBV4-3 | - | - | CASSQGLNYNEQFF | TGCGCCAGCAGCCAAGGTCTAAACTACAATGAGCAGTTCTTC
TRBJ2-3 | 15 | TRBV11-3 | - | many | CASSLVVGSTDTQYF | TGTGCCAGCAGCTTAGTGGTGGGAAGCACAGATACGCAGTATTTT